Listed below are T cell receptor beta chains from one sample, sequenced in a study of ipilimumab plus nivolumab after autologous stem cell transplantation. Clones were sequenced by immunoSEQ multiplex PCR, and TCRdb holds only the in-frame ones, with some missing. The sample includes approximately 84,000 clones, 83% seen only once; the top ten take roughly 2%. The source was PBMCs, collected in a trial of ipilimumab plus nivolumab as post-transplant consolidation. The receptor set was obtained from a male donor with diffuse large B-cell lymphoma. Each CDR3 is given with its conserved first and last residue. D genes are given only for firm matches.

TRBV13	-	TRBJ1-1	TGTGCCAGCAGCTTAGTCGGATTTCTAGGCTCAGACGAAGCTTTCTTT	CASSLVGFLGSDEAFF
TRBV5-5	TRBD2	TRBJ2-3	TGTGCCAGCAGCCCAGGGACTAGCGGGGGGTCAGATACGCAGTATTTT	CASSPGTSGGSDTQYF
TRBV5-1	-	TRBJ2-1	TGCGCCAGCAGCCCGGCCTGGCTAGTTGGCTACAATGAGCAGTTCTTC	CASSPAWLVGYNEQFF
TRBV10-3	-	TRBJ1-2	TGTGCCATCAGTGAAGACGTTGGGAGAGGCTACACCTTC	CAISEDVGRGYTF
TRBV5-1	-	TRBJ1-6	TGCGCCAGCAGCTTGGCCGGGTATTCACCCCTCCACTTT	CASSLAGYSPLHF
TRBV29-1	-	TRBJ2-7	TGCAGCGTTGAAAACTCCTACGAGCAGTACTTC	CSVENSYEQYF
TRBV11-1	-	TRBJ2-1	TGTGCCAGCAGCTTAGACGAGATCCACTCGAATGAGCAGTTCTTC	CASSLDEIHSNEQFF
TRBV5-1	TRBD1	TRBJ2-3	TGCGCCAGCGGATTGGGACAGCGGTCCACAGATACGCAGTATTTT	CASGLGQRSTDTQYF
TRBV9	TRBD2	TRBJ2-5	TGTGCCAGCAGCCCGGGAGCGGGGAGGGAGACCCAGTACTTC	CASSPGAGRETQYF
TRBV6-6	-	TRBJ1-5	TGTGCCAGCGTTGGGACGTCGGATCAGCCCCAGCATTTT	CASVGTSDQPQHF
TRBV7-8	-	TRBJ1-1	TGTGCCAGCAGCTCCCGCACAAACACTGAAGCTTTCTTT	CASSSRTNTEAFF
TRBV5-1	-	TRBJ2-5	TGCGCCAGCAGCTTGGCAGGTCGGCCCGAGACCCAGTACTTC	CASSLAGRPETQYF
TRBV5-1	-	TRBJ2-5	TGCGCCTTCACCCCATCGAGGGCAGAGACCCAGTACTTC	CAFTPSRAETQYF
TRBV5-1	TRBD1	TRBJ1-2	TGCGCCAGCAGATTTGACAGGGCCCAATTGAGCTATGGCTACACCTTC	CASRFDRAQLSYGYTF
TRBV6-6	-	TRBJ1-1	TGTGCCAGCAGCCCCCGCGAGACTGAAGCTTTCTTT	CASSPRETEAFF
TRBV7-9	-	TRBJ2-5	TGTGCCAGCAGCTTAGCGGCGGCTCTGTTACAAGAGACCCAGTACTTC	CASSLAAALLQETQYF
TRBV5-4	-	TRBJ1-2	TGTGCCAGCAGCTTGGACCTGGCAGCTAACTATGGCTACACCTTC	CASSLDLAANYGYTF